These T cell receptor beta chains were read from a single sample in a study of neurological immune-mediated disorders. Each CDR3 protein is one row after TCRdb ran MiXCR on the 5' RACE reads. The table lists approximately 80,000 distinct CDR3 sequences, 5.8% of them singletons, with over 6.5% in the top ten. Sequencing input: PBMCs. The receptors shown here come from a woman in her sixties with multiple sclerosis. Each CDR3 is given with its conserved first and last residue. The D gene is left open where the match is weak. Size tells how often a clone was seen (once, few, many) or the class of an expanded clone, and some rows leave it out.

TRBJ1-1 TRBV5-1 many . TGCGCCAGCAGCTTGGCGGGGAAGAACACTGAAGCTTTCTTT CASSLAGKNTEAFF
TRBJ2-1 TRBV15 many . TGTGCCACCAGTGCCCGTGTGGGCAACACCTACAATGAGCAGTTCTTC CATSARVGNTYNEQFF
TRBJ2-3 TRBV20-1 many TRBD2 TGCAGTGCTAGAGATCGTGTCTGGCGGGGGGGCTTAGATACGCAGTATTTT CSARDRVWRGGLDTQYF
TRBJ2-3 TRBV7-9 many TRBD1 TGTGCCAGCAGCTCCGGTGAAACAGGGGGTTGGACAGATACGCAGTATTTT CASSSGETGGWTDTQYF
TRBJ2-1 TRBV24-1 many . TGTGCCACCAGTGAACCCGCGGGGAGTGAGCAGTTCTTC CATSEPAGSEQFF
TRBJ2-3 TRBV27 many . TGTGCCAGCAGCTCCTACGGGCAAAATACGCAGTATTTT CASSSYGQNTQYF
TRBJ1-4 TRBV7-2 many . TGTGCCAGCAGCGCCACAGCAACTAATGAAAAACTGTTTTTT CASSATATNEKLFF
TRBJ1-1 TRBV5-1 many . TGCGCCAGCAGCTTGGCGGCAGGGAACACTGAAGCTTTCTTT CASSLAAGNTEAFF
TRBJ1-4 TRBV12-3/TRBV12-4 many TRBD1 TGTGCCAGCAGGACCCTAAGGACAGGGGGCCGTGCAACTAATGAAAAACTGTTTTTT CASRTLRTGGRATNEKLFF
TRBJ2-1 TRBV14 many TRBD2 TGTGCCAGCAGCCGATTCACTAGCGGGGGGGCCACCTACAATGAGCAGTTCTTC CASSRFTSGGATYNEQFF
TRBJ1-4 TRBV20-1 many . TGCAGTGCTAGTGTCTCCCCCTCTGAAAAACTGTTTTTT CSASVSPSEKLFF
TRBJ2-7 TRBV7-9 many TRBD2 TGTGCCAGCAGCTTATTACCGCGCGGGGCCCTAGCGGATTACGAGCAGTACTTC CASSLLPRGALADYEQYF
TRBJ1-2 TRBV29-1 many . TGCAGCGTTGAAACAGGCTATGGCTACACCTTC CSVETGYGYTF
TRBJ2-5 TRBV29-1 many TRBD1 TGCAGCGTTGAGAGACAGGGGATAAAGACCCAGTACTTC CSVERQGIKTQYF
TRBJ2-1 TRBV10-3 many TRBD1 TGTGCCATCAGTGACCGGGACAGTCACAATGAGCAGTTCTTC CAISDRDSHNEQFF
TRBJ2-7 TRBV12-3/TRBV12-4 many . TGTGCCAGCAGGTCCTCAGGGGGGGTGGAGCAGTACTTC CASRSSGGVEQYF
TRBJ2-7 TRBV4-2 many . TGTGCCAGCAGCCAAGAACCCACCTACGAGCAGTACTTC CASSQEPTYEQYF
TRBJ2-1 TRBV27 many TRBD2 TGTGCCACCCTTAGCGGGGGGTATTCCTACAATGAGCAGTTCTTC CATLSGGYSYNEQFF
TRBJ1-1 TRBV7-2 many . TGTGCCAGCAGCCCCACTGAATCGGGCACTGAAGCTTTCTTT CASSPTESGTEAFF
TRBJ1-1 TRBV12-3/TRBV12-4 many . TGTGCCAGTACCCCGGGCAGGGAGGCGCAAGCTTTCTTT CASTPGREAQAFF
TRBJ2-3 TRBV24-1 . . TGTGCCACCAGTGCCGGGAAACGAGTCCCAGATACGCAGTATTTT CATSAGKRVPDTQYF
TRBJ2-1 TRBV20-1 many TRBD2 TGCAGTGCGGCTCTAGCGGAAAGCTCCTACAATGAGCAGTTCTTC CSAALAESSYNEQFF
TRBJ1-1 TRBV5-1 many TRBD1 TGCGCCAGCAGTCGTCAGGCGGGGACAGGGTCGGTAACTGAAGCTTTCTTT CASSRQAGTGSVTEAFF
TRBJ2-5 TRBV6-5 many . TGTGCCAGCAGTAAACCTACAGGGGCGGGGGAGACCCAGTACTTC CASSKPTGAGETQYF
TRBJ1-1 TRBV6-1 many . TGTGCCACCAGACCGACCGGGGGCACTGAAGCTTTCTTT CATRPTGGTEAFF
TRBJ2-7 TRBV12-3/TRBV12-4 many . TGTGCCAGCCGCCCAAGTAGCTACGAGCAGTACTTC CASRPSSYEQYF
TRBJ2-1 TRBV11-1 many . TGTGCCAGCAGCGCCCAGGTGGGGGGGCCCTCCAATGAGCAGTTCTTC CASSAQVGGPSNEQFF
TRBJ1-2 TRBV20-1 few TRBD1 TGCAGTGCGCGCCCAGGACAGGGGGCTTTCGGCTACACCTTC CSARPGQGAFGYTF
TRBJ1-6 TRBV12-3/TRBV12-4 many . TGTGCCATCACAGGGACCAGCTATAATTCACCCCTCCACTTT CAITGTSYNSPLHF
TRBJ1-2 TRBV9 . . TGTGCCAGCAGTGACCCCGACAGGCCGACGTTTTGGGGCTACACCTTC CASSDPDRPTFWGYTF
TRBJ1-5 TRBV6-5 few . TGTGCCAGCAGTTACTACCCCCGGGTAGGGGATCAGCCCCAGCATTTT CASSYYPRVGDQPQHF
TRBJ1-5 TRBV6-1 many . TGTGCCAGCAGTGAAGTGGCACCGGGGACGCAGCCCCAGCATTTT CASSEVAPGTQPQHF
TRBJ2-3 TRBV5-6 many . TGTGCCAGCAGCCCAGGCCCGGGCACAGATACGCAGTATTTT CASSPGPGTDTQYF
TRBJ1-6 TRBV20-1 many . TGCAGTGCTAGAGACTTTAATACAGGAACGAATTCACCCCTCCACTTT CSARDFNTGTNSPLHF
TRBJ2-7 TRBV5-1 many TRBD1 TGCGCCAGCAGCTTGGCACTTATTGGGACAGGCATTGCCTACGAGCAGTACTTC CASSLALIGTGIAYEQYF
TRBJ2-1 TRBV12-3/TRBV12-4 . TRBD1 TGTGCCAGCAGTTTAGGGACAGGGGGCCCCTACAATGAGCAGTTCTTC CASSLGTGGPYNEQFF
TRBJ2-1 TRBV12-3/TRBV12-4 many TRBD1 TGTGCCAGCAGCCCCCGGACAGGGGGCAATGAGCAGTTCTTC CASSPRTGGNEQFF
TRBJ2-7 TRBV28 . TRBD1 TGTGCCAGCAGTTCATCCGGGACAGGGGGCTACGAGCAGTACTTC CASSSSGTGGYEQYF
TRBJ2-7 TRBV12-3/TRBV12-4 . . TGTGCCAGCACCACCGGGAAGGGCAGCCTGTACTTC CASTTGKGSLYF
TRBJ1-1 TRBV4-1 many TRBD1 TGCGCCAGCAGCCAAGATCCCGACAGGGGGCGCCCAGCTTTCTTT CASSQDPDRGRPAFF
TRBJ2-5 TRBV5-5 many . TGTGCCAGCAGCTTGGCCAGGCGGGAGACCCAGTACTTC CASSLARRETQYF
TRBJ2-6 TRBV27 many . TGTGCCAGCAGTCTTGGGACTGGGGCCAACGTCCTGACTTTC CASSLGTGANVLTF
TRBJ2-4 TRBV2 many . TGTGCCAGCACCCAGGACAGAACCATAGCCAAAAACATTCAGTACTTC CASTQDRTIAKNIQYF
TRBJ1-5 TRBV3-1 many . TGTGCCAGCAGCCACTCTTCGGGACGGCCGGGTCAGCCCCAGCATTTT CASSHSSGRPGQPQHF
TRBJ1-6 TRBV5-1 many . TGCGCCAGCAGCTTGGAAGTAGGGAGCATTAATTCACCCCTCCACTTT CASSLEVGSINSPLHF
TRBJ1-1 TRBV7-9 many . TGTGCCAGCAGCTTAGAGAGGGGGAGGGCAGGTTACACTGAAGCTTTCTTT CASSLERGRAGYTEAFF
TRBJ1-1 TRBV7-2 many TRBD1 TGTGCCAGCAGCATTCAGGGGGCCGTCACTGAAGCTTTCTTT CASSIQGAVTEAFF
TRBJ2-7 TRBV7-8 many . TGTGCCAGCAGCTCGGCCGGGGGGCGTAACGAGCAGTACTTC CASSSAGGRNEQYF
TRBJ1-3 TRBV30 many TRBD1 TGTGCCTGGATCGAACAGGGGGTCACCATATATTTT CAWIEQGVTIYF
TRBJ2-2 TRBV10-2 many TRBD1 TGCGCCAGCAGTCGGGACAGGCCCACCGGGGAGCTGTTTTTT CASSRDRPTGELFF
TRBJ2-7 TRBV7-9 many TRBD1 TGTGCCAGCAGGGCCGGGACAGGGGGCATTGGCGAGCAGTACTTC CASRAGTGGIGEQYF
TRBJ2-7 TRBV5-5 many TRBD1 TGTGCCAGCAGCTTTACGGGACAGGGCTTCAACGAGCAGTACTTC CASSFTGQGFNEQYF
TRBJ2-5 TRBV5-1 many TRBD2 TGCGCCAGCAGCCCAAGACTAGCGGGGTACCAAGAGACCCAGTACTTC CASSPRLAGYQETQYF
TRBJ2-3 TRBV20-1 many TRBD1 TGCAGTGCCCGGACAGGGGGAGGGTCAGATACGCAGTATTTT CSARTGGGSDTQYF
TRBJ2-3 TRBV7-8 few TRBD2 TGTGCCAGCAGCTTCTTCTGGACTAGCGGGGGAGGCACAGATACGCAGTATTTT CASSFFWTSGGGTDTQYF